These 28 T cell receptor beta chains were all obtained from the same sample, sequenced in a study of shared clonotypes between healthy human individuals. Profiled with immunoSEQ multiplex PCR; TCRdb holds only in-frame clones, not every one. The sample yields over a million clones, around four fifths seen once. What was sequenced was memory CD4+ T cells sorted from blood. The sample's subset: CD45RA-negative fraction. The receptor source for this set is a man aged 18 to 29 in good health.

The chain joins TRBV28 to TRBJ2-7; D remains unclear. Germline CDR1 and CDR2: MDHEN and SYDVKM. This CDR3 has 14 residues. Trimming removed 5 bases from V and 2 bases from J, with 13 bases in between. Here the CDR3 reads CASSALPETYEQYF. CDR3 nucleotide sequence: TGTGCCAGCAGTGCACTTCCCGAGACCTACGAGCAGTACTTC.

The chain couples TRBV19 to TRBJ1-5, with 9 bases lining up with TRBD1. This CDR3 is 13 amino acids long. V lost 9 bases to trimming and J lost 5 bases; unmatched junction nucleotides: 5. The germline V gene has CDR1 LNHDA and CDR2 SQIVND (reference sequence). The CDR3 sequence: CASRDRADQPQHF. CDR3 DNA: TGTGCCAGCAGGGACAGGGCCGATCAGCCCCAGCATTTT.

The CDR3 DNA is TGTGCCAGCAGCTTGAGGCAGGGGGTAATCGGAGCTTTCTTT. Translated: CASSLRQGVIGAFF. This chain links TRBV5-8 with TRBJ1-1; 7 bases align to TRBD1. The CDR3 loop spans 14 amino acids. Germline V gives CDR1 SGHTS, CDR2 YDEGEE. V shed 1 base, J shed 10 bases, and the junction held 10 bases outside the gene matches.

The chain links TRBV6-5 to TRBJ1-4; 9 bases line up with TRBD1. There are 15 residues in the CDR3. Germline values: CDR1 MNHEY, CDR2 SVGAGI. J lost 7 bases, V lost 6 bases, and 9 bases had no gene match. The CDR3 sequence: CASRGKTGGGEKLFF. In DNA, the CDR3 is TGTGCCAGCAGGGGTAAAACAGGGGGCGGTGAAAAACTGTTTTTT.

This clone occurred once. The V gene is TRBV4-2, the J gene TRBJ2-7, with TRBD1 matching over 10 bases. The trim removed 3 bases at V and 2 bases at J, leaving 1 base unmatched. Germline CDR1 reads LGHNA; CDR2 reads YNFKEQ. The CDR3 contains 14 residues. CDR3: CASSHGQGAYEQYF. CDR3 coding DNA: TGTGCCAGCAGCCATGGACAGGGGGCCTACGAGCAGTACTTC.

In DNA form, the CDR3 reads TGTGCCAGTAGTATCCCTACTAGCGGGGGGGGAAATGAGCAGTTCTTC. Translating it yields CASSIPTSGGGNEQFF. J is TRBJ2-1 and V is TRBV19, with 13 bases aligning to TRBD2. The V gene's germline CDR1 is LNHDA and CDR2 SQIVND (reference sequence). The CDR3 spans 16 residues. J gave up 7 bases and V 3 bases, and 6 bases lay outside the gene matches.

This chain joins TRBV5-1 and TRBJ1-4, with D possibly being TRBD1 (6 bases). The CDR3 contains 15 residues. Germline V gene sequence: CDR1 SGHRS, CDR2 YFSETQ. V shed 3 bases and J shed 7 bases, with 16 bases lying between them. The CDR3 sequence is CASSSTGSTVEKLFF. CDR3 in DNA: TGCGCCAGCAGCTCTACAGGGTCCACCGTTGAAAAACTGTTTTTT.

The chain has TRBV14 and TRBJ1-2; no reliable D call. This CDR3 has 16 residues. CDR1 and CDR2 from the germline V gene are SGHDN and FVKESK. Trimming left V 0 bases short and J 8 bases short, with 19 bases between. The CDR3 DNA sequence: TGTGCCAGCAGCCAAGAAAAGGCGGGCGGCCATTGGGGCTACACCTTC. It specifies CASSQEKAGGHWGYTF.

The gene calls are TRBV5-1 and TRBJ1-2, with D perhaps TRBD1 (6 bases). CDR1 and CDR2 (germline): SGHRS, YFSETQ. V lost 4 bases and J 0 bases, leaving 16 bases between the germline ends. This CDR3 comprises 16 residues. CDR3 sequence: CASSAGTGSANYGYTF. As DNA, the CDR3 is TGCGCCAGCAGCGCTGGTACAGGGTCCGCTAACTATGGCTACACCTTC.

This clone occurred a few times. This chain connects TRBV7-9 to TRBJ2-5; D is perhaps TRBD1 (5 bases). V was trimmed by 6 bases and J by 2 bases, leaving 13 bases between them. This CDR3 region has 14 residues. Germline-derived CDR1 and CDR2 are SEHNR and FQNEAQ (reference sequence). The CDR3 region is CASRKRGPQETQYF. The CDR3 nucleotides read TGTGCCAGCAGAAAAAGGGGCCCGCAAGAGACCCAGTACTTC.

CDR3 bases: TGTGCCAGCAGCTCCCGGGCGACTAGCGGACGCAATGAGCAGTTCTTC. Its translation is CASSSRATSGRNEQFF. The chain employs TRBV5-4 and TRBJ2-1; TRBD2 matches 9 bases. CDR1 and CDR2 from the germline V gene are SGHNT and YYREEE (reference sequence). V shed 3 bases, J shed 6 bases, and the junction held 10 bases outside the gene matches. The CDR3 spans 16 residues.

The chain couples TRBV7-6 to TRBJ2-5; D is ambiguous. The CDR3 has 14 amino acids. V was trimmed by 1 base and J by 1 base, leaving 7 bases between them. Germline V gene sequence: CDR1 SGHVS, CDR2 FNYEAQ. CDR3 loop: CASSLGPLQETQYF. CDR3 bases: TGTGCCAGCAGCTTAGGTCCACTCCAAGAGACCCAGTACTTC.

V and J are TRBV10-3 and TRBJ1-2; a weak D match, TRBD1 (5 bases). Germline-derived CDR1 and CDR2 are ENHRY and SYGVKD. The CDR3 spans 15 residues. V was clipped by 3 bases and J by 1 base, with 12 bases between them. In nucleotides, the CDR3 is TGTGCCATCAGTGAAACGGCAGGGAGTAACTATGGCTACACCTTC. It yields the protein CAISETAGSNYGYTF.

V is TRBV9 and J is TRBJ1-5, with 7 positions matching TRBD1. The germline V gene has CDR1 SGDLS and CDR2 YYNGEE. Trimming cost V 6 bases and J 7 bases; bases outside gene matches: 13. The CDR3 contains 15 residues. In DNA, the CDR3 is TGTGCCAGCAACTTTCGACAGGGAAAGAAGCAGCCCCAGCATTTT. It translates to CASNFRQGKKQPQHF.

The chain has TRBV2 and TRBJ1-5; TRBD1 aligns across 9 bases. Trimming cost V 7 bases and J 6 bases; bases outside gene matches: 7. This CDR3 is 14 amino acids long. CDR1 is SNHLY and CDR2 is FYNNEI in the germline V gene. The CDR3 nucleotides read TGTGCCAGCACAGAGACAGGGGGGGCTCAGCCCCAGCATTTT. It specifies CASTETGGAQPQHF.

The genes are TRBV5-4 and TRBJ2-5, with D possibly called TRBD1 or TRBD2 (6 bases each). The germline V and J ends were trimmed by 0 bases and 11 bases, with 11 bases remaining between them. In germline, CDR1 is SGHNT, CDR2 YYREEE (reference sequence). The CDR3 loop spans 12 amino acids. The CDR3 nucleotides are TGTGCCAGCAGCTTGGATCAAGGGGGGCAGTACTTC. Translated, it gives CASSLDQGGQYF.

CDR3 in DNA: TGTGCCAGCCGCCTACCGTCGGCCGGCTACACCTTC. It specifies CASRLPSAGYTF. The rearrangement joins TRBV7-9 to TRBJ1-2; D call uncertain. The CDR3 loop spans 12 amino acids. The ends were cut back, 8 bases at V and 8 bases at J, with 15 bases in the middle. The V gene's germline CDR1 is SEHNR and CDR2 FQNEAQ (reference sequence).

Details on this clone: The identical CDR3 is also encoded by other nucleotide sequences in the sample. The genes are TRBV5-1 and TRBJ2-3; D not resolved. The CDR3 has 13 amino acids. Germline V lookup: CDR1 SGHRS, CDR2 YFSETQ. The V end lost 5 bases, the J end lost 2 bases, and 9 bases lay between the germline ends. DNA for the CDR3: TGCGCCAGCAGTTATAGCTCCACAGATACGCAGTATTTT. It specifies CASSYSSTDTQYF.

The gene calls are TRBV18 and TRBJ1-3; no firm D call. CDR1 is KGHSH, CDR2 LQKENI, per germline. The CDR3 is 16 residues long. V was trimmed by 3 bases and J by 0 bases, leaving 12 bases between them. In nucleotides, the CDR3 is TGTGCCAGCTCACCCGGACTGGCCCGCTCTGGAAACACCATATATTTT. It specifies CASSPGLARSGNTIYF.

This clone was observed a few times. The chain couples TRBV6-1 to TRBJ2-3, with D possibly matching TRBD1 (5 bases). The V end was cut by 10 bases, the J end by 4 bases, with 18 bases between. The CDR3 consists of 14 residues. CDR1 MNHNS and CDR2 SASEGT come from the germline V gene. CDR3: CATQAGLIPDTQYF. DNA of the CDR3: TGTGCCACCCAAGCAGGGCTGATCCCAGATACGCAGTATTTT.

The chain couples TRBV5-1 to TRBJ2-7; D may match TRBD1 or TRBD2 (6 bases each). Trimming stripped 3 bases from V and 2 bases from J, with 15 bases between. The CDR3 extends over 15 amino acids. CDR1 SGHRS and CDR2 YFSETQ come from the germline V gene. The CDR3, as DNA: TGCGCCAGCAGCTGGGGGGCAGGGGAAACCTACGAGCAGTACTTC. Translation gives CASSWGAGETYEQYF.

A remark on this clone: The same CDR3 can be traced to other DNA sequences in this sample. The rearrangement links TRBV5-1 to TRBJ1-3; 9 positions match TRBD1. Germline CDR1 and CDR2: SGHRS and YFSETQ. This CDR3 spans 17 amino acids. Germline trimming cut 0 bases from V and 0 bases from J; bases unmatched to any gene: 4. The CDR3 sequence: CASSLGDRALSGNTIYF. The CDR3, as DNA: TGCGCCAGCAGCTTGGGGGACAGGGCTCTCTCTGGAAACACCATATATTTT.

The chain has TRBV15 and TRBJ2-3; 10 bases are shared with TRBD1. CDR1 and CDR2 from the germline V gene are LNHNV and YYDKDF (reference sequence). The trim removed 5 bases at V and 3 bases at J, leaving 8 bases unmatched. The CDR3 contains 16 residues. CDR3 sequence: CATSGNRDRGTDTQYF. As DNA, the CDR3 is TGTGCCACCAGCGGAAACCGGGACAGGGGAACAGATACGCAGTATTTT.

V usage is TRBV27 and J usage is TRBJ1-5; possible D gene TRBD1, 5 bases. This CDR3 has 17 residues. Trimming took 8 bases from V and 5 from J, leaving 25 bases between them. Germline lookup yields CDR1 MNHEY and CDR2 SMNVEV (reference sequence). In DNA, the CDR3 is TGTGCCAGCGGGTTTGCGCCTCGGCAGCCGGGGGATCAGCCCCAGCATTTT. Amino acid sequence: CASGFAPRQPGDQPQHF.

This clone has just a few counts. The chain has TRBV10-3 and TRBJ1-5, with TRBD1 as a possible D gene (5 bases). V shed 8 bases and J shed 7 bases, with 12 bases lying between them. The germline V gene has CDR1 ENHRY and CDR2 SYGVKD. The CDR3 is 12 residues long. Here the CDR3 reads CAIGQGGQPQHF. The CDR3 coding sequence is TGTGCCATCGGGCAGGGTGGCCAGCCCCAGCATTTT.

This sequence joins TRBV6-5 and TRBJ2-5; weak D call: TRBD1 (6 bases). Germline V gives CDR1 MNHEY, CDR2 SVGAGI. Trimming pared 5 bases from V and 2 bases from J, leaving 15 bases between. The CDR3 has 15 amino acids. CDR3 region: CASSPWTANQETQYF. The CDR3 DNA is TGTGCCAGCAGTCCCTGGACAGCTAATCAAGAGACCCAGTACTTC.

The CDR3 protein is CASSQRDSTYEQYF. The CDR3 bases are TGCGCCAGCAGCCAACGCGACAGCACCTACGAGCAGTACTTC. The chain uses TRBV4-1 and TRBJ2-7, with TRBD1 as a possible D gene (5 bases). This CDR3 region has 14 residues. V dropped 2 bases and J dropped 2 bases, with 10 bases sitting between them. Germline V CDR1 and CDR2: MGHRA, YSYEKL.

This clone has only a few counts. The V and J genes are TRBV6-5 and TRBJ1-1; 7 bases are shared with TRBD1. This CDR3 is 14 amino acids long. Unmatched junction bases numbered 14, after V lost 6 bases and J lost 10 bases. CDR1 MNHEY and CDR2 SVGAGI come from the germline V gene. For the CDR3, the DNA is TGTGCCAGCAGCCCATCACAGGGGAGCTCGACAGCTTTCTTT. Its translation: CASSPSQGSSTAFF.